What follows is one T cell receptor beta chain and its context. The target antigen is unknown. The naive CD8 population came from CD45RO-negative cells selected for CCR7, without terminally differentiated effector memory CD45RA+ cells. The data originate from a study of shared clonotypes between healthy human individuals. Findings and limits, study-wide: Limited genetic and exposure-history diversity came from having few donors.

Trimming stripped 8 bases from V and 0 bases from J, with 10 bases between. Germline assignment: CDR1 SGHAT and CDR2 FQDESV (reference sequence). The CDR3 has 13 amino acids. Original handling: Filtering differed for immunoSEQ, which gave only junction sequences without quality scores. Assay: immunoSEQ multiplex PCR; the TCRdb copy retains only in-frame clones and omits some. V and J calls and clone size are given by that table; D and trimming were obtained from the DNA. This sample has some 1,900,000 clones, with less than 95% found just once. Sequences were obtained from naive CD8+ T cells sorted from blood. The chain links TRBV11-1 to TRBJ1-1; D not resolved. The sequence was collected from a man in his late teens or twenties in good health. The DNA for the CDR3 is TGTGCCAGCGAGAGAGGAGTGAACACTGAAGCTTTCTTT. It encodes CASERGVNTEAFF.